This note documents a single T cell receptor beta chain sequence. CDR1 and CDR2 from the germline V gene are SQVTM and ANQGSEA. The CDR3 runs to 11 residues. V was pared by 7 bases and J by 5 bases, with 11 bases between. The entry originates in a study of PD-L1 blockade in urothelial cancer. Overall study context: Prior chemotherapy regimens per patient numbered 0 to 3. Analysis of the blood was performed 3 weeks (second dose) and 6 weeks after treatment start.

Time point indicated: peripheral blood 6 weeks after treatment start. Per-patient samples, pretreatment and on-treatment, numbered 1 to 8. Templates that were synthetic TCR analogs were spiked into each PCR. Only in-frame clones appear in the TCRdb table, and some are missing; sequencing was by immunoSEQ multiplex PCR. Here the sample spans about 91,000 clones, over 80% being singletons. The chain recombines TRBV29-1 with TRBJ1-1; D remains unclear. The starting material was PBMCs, obtained around atezolizumab (anti-PD-L1) treatment. This clonotype was obtained from a man in his sixties or seventies with urothelial cancer. The CDR3 sequence is CSGGGLTEAFF. CDR3 nucleotide sequence: TGCAGCGGGGGAGGGTTGACTGAAGCTTTCTTT.